These T cell receptor beta chains were read from a single sample in a study of T cell changes during pregnancy in multiple sclerosis. Libraries were prepared by immunoSEQ multiplex PCR; TCRdb keeps only in-frame clonotypes and omits some of them. The sample carries around 70,000 clones, around 94% recorded once. Sequencing was performed on peripheral blood, taken before pregnancy. The receptor source for this set is a female donor with multiple sclerosis, enrolled in a pregnancy study. Both conserved end residues are part of each CDR3. Each record gives: CDR3 protein, CDR3 DNA, clone size, V gene, D gene, J gene. A D gene is named only where the DNA matches it firmly. Clone size is stated in some rows and not others, as once, few, many or a class when expanded.

CASSLDYGYEQYF | TGTGCCAGCAGCTTAGACTATGGGTACGAGCAGTACTTC | once | TRBV7-9 | NA | TRBJ2-7
CASNPGGFGQPQHF | TGTGCCAGCAACCCCGGGGGTTTCGGTCAGCCCCAGCATTTT | NA | TRBV28 | NA | TRBJ1-5
CASSPTRGNEQFF | TGTGCCAGCAGCCCTACGAGAGGGAATGAGCAGTTCTTC | NA | TRBV5-4 | NA | TRBJ2-1
CASRARGQGSSPSTNYGYTF | TGTGCCAGTAGGGCAAGGGGACAGGGCAGTTCGCCCTCCACTAACTATGGCTACACCTTC | NA | TRBV19 | TRBD1 | TRBJ1-2
CASSSRQGLSEQYF | TGTGCCAGCAGCTCGAGACAGGGGTTGAGCGAGCAGTACTTC | NA | TRBV11-3 | TRBD1 | TRBJ2-7
CASSIGSGSPGELFF | TGTGCCAGTAGTATCGGGAGCGGGAGCCCCGGGGAGCTGTTTTTT | NA | TRBV19 | TRBD2 | TRBJ2-2
CASSPRDRQNEQFF | TGTGCCAGCAGCCCCCGGGACAGACAGAATGAGCAGTTCTTC | NA | TRBV9 | TRBD1 | TRBJ2-1
CASSPRLAGAGETQYF | TGTGCCAGCAGCCCGCGGTTGGCGGGGGCTGGGGAGACCCAGTACTTC | NA | TRBV7-2 | NA | TRBJ2-5
CASSYVAAGEGETQYF | TGTGCCAGCAGTTACGTTGCTGCGGGAGAGGGGGAGACCCAGTACTTC | NA | TRBV6-6 | TRBD2 | TRBJ2-5
CATRRGASGTSGRAGNEQFF | TGTGCCACCAGGCGTGGGGCCTCCGGGACTAGCGGGAGGGCCGGAAATGAGCAGTTCTTC | NA | TRBV27 | TRBD2 | TRBJ2-1
CASSQDYGRDSTDTQYF | TGCGCCAGCAGCCAAGATTATGGGCGGGATAGCACAGATACGCAGTATTTT | NA | TRBV4-3 | NA | TRBJ2-3
CASSPGLAEFYEQYF | TGTGCCAGCAGCCCTGGACTAGCGGAATTTTACGAGCAGTACTTC | NA | TRBV7-9 | TRBD2 | TRBJ2-7
CASSYSRLQGTSEAFF | TGTGCCAGCAGTTACTCGAGGCTCCAGGGGACATCTGAAGCTTTCTTT | NA | TRBV6-5 | NA | TRBJ1-1
CASSYSGGLAGNTIYF | TGTGCCAGCAGTTACTCGGGAGGGCTTGCCGGAAACACCATATATTTT | NA | TRBV6-5 | NA | TRBJ1-3
CSAQAGNTQYF | TGCAGTGCTCAAGCGGGGAATACGCAGTATTTT | NA | TRBV20-1 | TRBD2 | TRBJ2-3
CASTGGLEQFF | TGTGCCAGCACCGGTGGACTTGAGCAGTTCTTC | NA | TRBV6-5 | NA | TRBJ2-1
CASSAAGGTDTQYF | TGTGCCAGCAGTGCGGCGGGGGGCACAGATACGCAGTATTTT | NA | TRBV27 | TRBD2 | TRBJ2-3
CASIPGVWTEAFF | TGTGCCAGCATACCGGGGGTCTGGACTGAAGCTTTCTTT | NA | TRBV7-9 | NA | TRBJ1-1
CASSLSPFGELFF | TGTGCCAGCAGTTTATCCCCATTCGGGGAGCTGTTTTTT | NA | TRBV27 | NA | TRBJ2-2
CASSIIVSGANVLTF | TGTGCCAGTAGTATTATCGTCTCTGGGGCCAACGTCCTGACTTTC | few | TRBV19 | NA | TRBJ2-6
CASSLGTLETQYF | TGTGCCAGCAGCTTGGGTACTTTAGAGACCCAGTACTTC | NA | TRBV5-6 | NA | TRBJ2-5
CASSLRTGLRQQFF | TGTGCCAGCAGCCTCAGGACCGGACTTCGTCAGCAGTTCTTC | NA | TRBV5-5 | NA | TRBJ2-1
CASRVTSGFQETQYF | TGTGCCAGCAGGGTGACTAGCGGGTTTCAAGAGACCCAGTACTTC | NA | TRBV6-1 | TRBD2 | TRBJ2-5
CASSYRADPNTGELFF | TGTGCCAGCAGTTACCGAGCTGATCCGAACACCGGGGAGCTGTTTTTT | NA | TRBV6-5 | NA | TRBJ2-2
CASSTRGGATEAFF | TGTGCCAGCAGTACAAGGGGGGGGGCCACTGAAGCTTTCTTT | NA | TRBV25-1 | NA | TRBJ1-1
CASSLLQEQFF | TGTGCCAGCAGCTTATTACAAGAGCAGTTCTTC | NA | TRBV11-2 | NA | TRBJ2-1
CASSLLAVNTEAFF | TGTGCCAGCAGTTTATTGGCAGTGAACACTGAAGCTTTCTTT | few | TRBV28 | NA | TRBJ1-1
CASRPLGGSYGYTF | TGTGCCAGCAGACCCCTAGGTGGAAGCTATGGCTACACCTTC | NA | TRBV28 | NA | TRBJ1-2
CASGLGLADLNEQFF | TGTGCTAGTGGTTTAGGACTAGCGGACCTCAATGAGCAGTTCTTC | NA | TRBV12-5 | TRBD2 | TRBJ2-1
CASSQKRQAPRYEQYF | TGCGCCAGCAGCCAGAAACGGCAGGCTCCACGCTACGAGCAGTACTTC | NA | TRBV4-1 | NA | TRBJ2-7
CASSHREGIYNEQFF | TGCGCCAGCAGCCACCGGGAGGGAATCTACAATGAGCAGTTCTTC | NA | TRBV4-1 | TRBD2 | TRBJ2-1
CASSTRTSGRGLGQNIQYF | TGTGCCAGCAGCACAAGGACTAGCGGGAGGGGACTGGGCCAAAACATTCAGTACTTC | NA | TRBV13 | TRBD2 | TRBJ2-4
CASSNLAGENTGELFF | TGTGCCAGCAGTAACCTAGCGGGGGAGAACACCGGGGAGCTGTTTTTT | NA | TRBV5-4 | TRBD2 | TRBJ2-2
CSVDWSPGVTEAFF | TGCAGCGTTGACTGGTCGCCAGGGGTCACTGAAGCTTTCTTT | NA | TRBV29-1 | NA | TRBJ1-1
CASSSQIPPKGYTF | TGTGCCAGCAGTTCACAGATTCCCCCTAAGGGCTACACCTTC | NA | TRBV28 | NA | TRBJ1-2
CASSVAAGELFF | TGTGCCAGCAGCGTAGCCGCCGGGGAGCTGTTTTTT | NA | TRBV9 | NA | TRBJ2-2
CASSPRNPSGGTDTQYF | TGTGCCAGCTCACCACGGAATCCTAGCGGAGGCACAGATACGCAGTATTTT | NA | TRBV18 | TRBD2 | TRBJ2-3
CASSPGTTLLYEQFF | TGTGCCAGCAGCCCCGGGACTACCCTTTTGTATGAGCAGTTCTTC | NA | TRBV5-8 | TRBD2 | TRBJ2-1
CASSVEPRPTQGAEQYF | TGTGCCAGCAGCGTAGAGCCGAGACCAACGCAGGGGGCCGAGCAGTACTTC | NA | TRBV9 | TRBD1 | TRBJ2-7
CASNAWQGDTEAFF | TGTGCCAGTAACGCCTGGCAAGGGGACACTGAAGCTTTCTTT | NA | TRBV19 | NA | TRBJ1-1
CASSPGQTSNQPQHF | TGTGCCAGCTCACCGGGACAGACTAGCAATCAGCCCCAGCATTTT | NA | TRBV18 | TRBD1 | TRBJ1-5
CASSTGTEAHEQYF | TGCGCCAGCAGCACCGGGACAGAGGCTCACGAGCAGTACTTC | NA | TRBV5-1 | TRBD1 | TRBJ2-7
CASSPTSGSSYNEQFF | TGCGCCAGCAGCCCTACTAGCGGCAGCTCCTACAATGAGCAGTTCTTC | NA | TRBV5-1 | TRBD2 | TRBJ2-1
CASSPPGQAAQYF | TGTGCCAGCTCACCACCCGGCCAAGCGGCGCAGTATTTT | NA | TRBV18 | NA | TRBJ2-3
CASRSLAGTTGELFF | TGTGCCAGCCGCTCGCTAGCGGGGACCACCGGGGAGCTGTTTTTT | NA | TRBV5-4 | TRBD2 | TRBJ2-2
CATAGGLNQPQHF | TGTGCCACCGCGGGCGGGCTCAATCAGCCCCAGCATTTT | NA | TRBV10-3 | NA | TRBJ1-5
CASSQDFLGELFF | TGTGCCAGCAGCCAAGATTTCCTCGGGGAGCTGTTTTTT | NA | TRBV4-2 | NA | TRBJ2-2
CASSPQSYATNEKLFF | TGTGCCAGCTCACCACAGAGTTATGCAACTAATGAAAAACTGTTTTTT | NA | TRBV18 | NA | TRBJ1-4
CASRRTSGMKDTQYF | TGTGCCAGCAGACGGACTAGCGGGATGAAGGATACGCAGTATTTT | NA | TRBV14 | TRBD2 | TRBJ2-3
CASSLSGDQETQYF | TGCGCCAGCAGCTTAAGCGGGGATCAAGAGACCCAGTACTTC | NA | TRBV5-1 | TRBD2 | TRBJ2-5
CASSLVAAGLPYEQYF | TGTGCCAGCAGCTTAGTTGCAGCGGGCCTCCCCTACGAGCAGTACTTC | NA | TRBV11-2 | NA | TRBJ2-7
CASSFLDNEQFF | TGTGCCAGCAGCTTTTTAGACAATGAGCAGTTCTTC | NA | TRBV7-6 | NA | TRBJ2-1
CASSEEGARGTEAFF | TGTGCCAGCAGTGAGGAGGGGGCGCGTGGCACTGAAGCTTTCTTT | NA | TRBV2 | TRBD1 | TRBJ1-1
CASSITGTSGYEQYF | TGTGCCAGTAGTATCACCGGGACTAGCGGCTACGAGCAGTACTTC | NA | TRBV19 | TRBD2 | TRBJ2-7
CASSSSGTGLYGYTF | TGTGCCAGCAGTTCGTCCGGGACAGGACTCTATGGCTACACCTTC | NA | TRBV28 | TRBD1 | TRBJ1-2
CASSGGTSNQPQHF | TGTGCCAGCAGTGGGGGGACCAGCAATCAGCCCCAGCATTTT | NA | TRBV27 | NA | TRBJ1-5
CSTVTGETYEQYF | TGCAGCACTGTGACAGGGGAGACCTACGAGCAGTACTTC | NA | TRBV29-1 | TRBD1 | TRBJ2-7